The 9 T cell receptor beta chains in this list originate from one sample, sequenced in a study of identical twins. Via MiXCR, TCRdb re-called the 5' RACE reads, giving one row per CDR3 protein. Here the sample spans 550,000 to 700,000 distinct CDR3 sequences, around a tenth being singletons. The data also belong to a second study, concerning yellow fever vaccine responses in identical twins.

The sequenced sample consisted of PBMCs. The receptors derive from a woman under 30 in good health.

In this sample, this clonotype turned up a few times. J is TRBJ2-1 and V is TRBV6-1; D could derive from TRBD1 or TRBD2 (8 bases each). Germline values: CDR1 MNHNS, CDR2 SASEGT. Trimming cost V 10 bases and J 1 base, with 14 bases left between them. This CDR3 comprises 14 residues. The CDR3 DNA reads as TGTGCCACGGGAGGGGACAGGTCCTACAATGAGCAGTTCTTC. Translating it yields CATGGDRSYNEQFF.

This chain connects TRBV6-2 or TRBV6-3 to TRBJ2-2, with a weak D call TRBD2 (5 bases). The germline gives CDR1 MNHEY, CDR2 SVGEGT. The V and J ends lost 4 bases and 0 bases respectively, with 12 bases between them. This CDR3 comprises 16 residues. CDR3 coding DNA: TGTGCCAGCAGTTGGATAGCGTTACCGAACACCGGGGAGCTGTTTTTT. Amino acid sequence: CASSWIALPNTGELFF.

This clonotype was observed a handful of times. This sequence joins TRBV2 and TRBJ2-2; D possibly corresponds to TRBD2 (5 bases). The germline CDR1 and CDR2 sequences are SNHLY and FYNNEI. The CDR3 totals 12 residues. Here the CDR3 reads CTTRGNTGELFF. The CDR3, as DNA: TGTACTACCCGGGGAAACACCGGGGAGCTGTTTTTT.

This clonotype was seen a few times. The rearrangement uses TRBV6-1 and TRBJ2-7; perhaps D is TRBD1 or TRBD2 (5 bases each). Trimming pared 6 bases from V and 3 bases from J, leaving 15 bases between. The V gene's germline CDR1 is MNHNS and CDR2 SASEGT. The CDR3 extends over 14 amino acids. CDR3 sequence reads: CASRPPGRNYEQYF. DNA of the CDR3: TGTGCCAGCAGACCCCCGGGACGGAACTACGAGCAGTACTTC.

This clonotype was seen more than once but under ten times. The chain carries TRBV11-2 and TRBJ2-7; TRBD1 matches 8 bases. Germline lookup yields CDR1 SGHAT and CDR2 FQNNGV. CDR3 length: 14 amino acids. After removal of 1 base from V and 3 bases from J, the junction contained 2 bases not matched to a gene. The CDR3 coding sequence is TGTGCCAGCAGCTTAGGGGACAGGATCTACGAGCAGTACTTC. Amino acids: CASSLGDRIYEQYF. Together with reference TRBV11-2 and TRBJ2-7, the CDR3 gives the full variable domain: EAGVAQSPRYKIIEKRQSVAFWCNPISGHATLYWYQQILGQGPKLLIQFQNNGVVDDSQLPKDRFSAERLKGVDSTLKIQPAKLEDSAVYLCASSLGDRIYEQYFGPGTRLTVT.

The V gene is TRBV6-5, the J gene TRBJ2-1; TRBD2 matches 12 bases. Trimming cost V 1 base and J 8 bases; bases outside gene matches: 9. Per the germline V gene, CDR1 is MNHEY and CDR2 is SVGAGI. The CDR3 covers 17 residues. CDR3 in amino acids: CASSYFSTSGRKHEQFF. CDR3 DNA sequence: TGTGCCAGCAGTTACTTTTCGACTAGCGGGAGAAAACATGAGCAGTTCTTC.

At least ten counts were recorded for this clonotype. This chain links TRBV10-3 with TRBJ2-1; D gene uncertain. CDR3 length: 13 residues. V was pared by 2 bases and J by 9 bases, with 11 bases between. Germline assignment: CDR1 ENHRY and CDR2 SYGVKD. The CDR3 nucleotides are TGTGCCATCAGTGAGGGTAGTGGTGGTGAGCAGTTCTTC. It encodes CAISEGSGGEQFF.

This chain uses TRBV7-3 with TRBJ1-1; the D is unclear. The germline V gene has CDR1 SGHTA and CDR2 FQGTGA. Trimming took 7 bases from V and 2 from J, leaving 11 bases between them. The CDR3 spans 13 residues. The CDR3 protein is CASIRDLNTEAFF. CDR3 DNA: TGTGCCAGCATCAGAGACCTTAACACTGAAGCTTTCTTT.

A few counts support this clonotype. This rearrangement joins TRBV2 to TRBJ2-1, with 12 bases aligning to TRBD2. V lost 6 bases and J lost 8; bases outside the gene matches: 8. Looked up from germline, CDR1 is SNHLY and CDR2 is FYNNEI. The CDR3 length is 15 residues. The CDR3 nucleotides are TGTGCCAGCAGGGCCACTAGCGGGAGGAACGATGAGCAGTTCTTC. It yields the protein CASRATSGRNDEQFF.